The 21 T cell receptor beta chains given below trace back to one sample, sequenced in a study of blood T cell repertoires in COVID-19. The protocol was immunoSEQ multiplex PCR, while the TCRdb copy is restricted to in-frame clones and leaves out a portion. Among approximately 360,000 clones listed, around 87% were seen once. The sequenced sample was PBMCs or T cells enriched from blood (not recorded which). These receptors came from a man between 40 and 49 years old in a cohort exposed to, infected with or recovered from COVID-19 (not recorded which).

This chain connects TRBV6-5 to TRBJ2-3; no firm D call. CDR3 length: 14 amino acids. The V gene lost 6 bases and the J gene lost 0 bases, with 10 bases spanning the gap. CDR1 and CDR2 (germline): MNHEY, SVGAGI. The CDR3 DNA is TGTGCCAGCAGCGAGGCGCGGAGCACAGATACGCAGTATTTT. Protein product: CASSEARSTDTQYF.

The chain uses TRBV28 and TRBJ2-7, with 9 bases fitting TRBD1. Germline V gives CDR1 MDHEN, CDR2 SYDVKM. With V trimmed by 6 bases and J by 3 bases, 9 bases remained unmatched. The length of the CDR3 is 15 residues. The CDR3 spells CASRKSGTGIYEQYF. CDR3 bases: TGTGCCAGCAGAAAATCCGGGACAGGGATCTACGAGCAGTACTTC.

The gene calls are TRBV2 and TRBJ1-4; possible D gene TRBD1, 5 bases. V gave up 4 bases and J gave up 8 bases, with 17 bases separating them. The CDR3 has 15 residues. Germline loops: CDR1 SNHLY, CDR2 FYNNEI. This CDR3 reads CASSAQGSDQEKLFF. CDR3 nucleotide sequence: TGTGCCAGCAGTGCTCAGGGTAGTGACCAGGAAAAACTGTTTTTT. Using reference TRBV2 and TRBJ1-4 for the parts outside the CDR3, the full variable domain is EPEVTQTPSHQVTQMGQEVILRCVPISNHLYFYWYRQILGQKVEFLVSFYNNEISEKSEIFDDQFSVERPDGSNFTLKIRSTKLEDSAMYFCASSAQGSDQEKLFFGSGTQLSVL.

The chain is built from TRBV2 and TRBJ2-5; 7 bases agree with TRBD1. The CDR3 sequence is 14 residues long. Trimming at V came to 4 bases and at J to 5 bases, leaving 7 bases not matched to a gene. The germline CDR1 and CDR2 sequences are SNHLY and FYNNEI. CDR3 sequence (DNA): TGTGCCAGCAGTGCCATAGGGGGCCGGGAGACCCAGTACTTC. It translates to CASSAIGGRETQYF.

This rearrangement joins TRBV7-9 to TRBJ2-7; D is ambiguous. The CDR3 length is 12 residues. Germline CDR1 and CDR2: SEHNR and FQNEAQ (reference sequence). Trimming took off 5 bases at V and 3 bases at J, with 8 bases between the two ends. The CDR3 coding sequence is TGTGCCAGCAGCCCTAGGAGCTACGAGCAGTACTTC. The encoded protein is CASSPRSYEQYF.

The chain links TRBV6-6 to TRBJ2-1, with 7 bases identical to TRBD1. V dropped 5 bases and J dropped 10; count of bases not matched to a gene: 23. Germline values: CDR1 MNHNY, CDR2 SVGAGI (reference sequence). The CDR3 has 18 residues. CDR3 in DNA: TGTGCCAGCAGTCCCCAGGGGGTGGGCTCAGCGAGAGGTTGGGAGCAGTTCTTC. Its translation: CASSPQGVGSARGWEQFF.

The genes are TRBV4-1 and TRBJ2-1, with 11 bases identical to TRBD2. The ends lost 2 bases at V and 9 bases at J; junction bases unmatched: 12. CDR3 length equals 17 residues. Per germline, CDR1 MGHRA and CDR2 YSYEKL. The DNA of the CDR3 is TGCGCCAGCAGCCAACGAACCCTTAGCGGGAGGGCGGCTGAGCAGTTCTTC. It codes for CASSQRTLSGRAAEQFF.

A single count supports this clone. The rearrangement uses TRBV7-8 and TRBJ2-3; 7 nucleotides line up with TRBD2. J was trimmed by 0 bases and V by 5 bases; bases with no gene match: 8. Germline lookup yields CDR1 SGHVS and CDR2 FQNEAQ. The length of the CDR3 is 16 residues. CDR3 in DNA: TGTGCCAGCAGCCCCCGACTAGCAGCTAGCACAGATACGCAGTATTTT. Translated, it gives CASSPRLAASTDTQYF.

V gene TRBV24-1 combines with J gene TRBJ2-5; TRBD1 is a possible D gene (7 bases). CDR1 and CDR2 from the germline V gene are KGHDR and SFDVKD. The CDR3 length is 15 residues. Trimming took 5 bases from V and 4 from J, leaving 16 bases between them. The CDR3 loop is CATSGRRGTVETQYF. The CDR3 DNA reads TGTGCCACCAGTGGCCGACGGGGGACAGTAGAGACCCAGTACTTC.

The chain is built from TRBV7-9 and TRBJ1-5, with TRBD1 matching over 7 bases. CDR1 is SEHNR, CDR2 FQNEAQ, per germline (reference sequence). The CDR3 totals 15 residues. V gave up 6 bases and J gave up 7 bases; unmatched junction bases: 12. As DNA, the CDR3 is TGTGCCAGCAGTCTCCTGACAGGGCCGGGGCAGCCCCAGCATTTT. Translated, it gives CASSLLTGPGQPQHF.

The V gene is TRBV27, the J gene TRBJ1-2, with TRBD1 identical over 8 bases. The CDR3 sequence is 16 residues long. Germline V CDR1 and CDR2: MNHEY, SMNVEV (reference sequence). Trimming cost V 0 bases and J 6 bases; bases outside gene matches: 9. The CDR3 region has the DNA TGTGCCAGCAGTTTATCGATCTCAGGGGGCGCAGATGGCTACACCTTC. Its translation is CASSLSISGGADGYTF.

The CDR3 region is CASSAIQGRWTGELFF. The CDR3 DNA sequence: TGTGCCAGTAGTGCGATACAGGGGCGTTGGACCGGGGAGCTGTTTTTT. The genes are TRBV19 and TRBJ2-2, with 7 bases lining up with TRBD1. V trimming: 5 bases; J trimming: 5 bases; junction bases outside the gene matches: 11. Germline values: CDR1 LNHDA, CDR2 SQIVND (reference sequence). This CDR3 comprises 16 residues.

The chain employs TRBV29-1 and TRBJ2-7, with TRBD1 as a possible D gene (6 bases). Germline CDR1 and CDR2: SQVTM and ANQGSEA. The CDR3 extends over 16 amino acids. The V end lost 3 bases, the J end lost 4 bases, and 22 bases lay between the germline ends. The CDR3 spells CSVDGLRGYGSYEQYF. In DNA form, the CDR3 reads TGCAGCGTTGATGGTCTAAGGGGGTACGGATCATACGAGCAGTACTTC.

CDR3 loop: CASSLAGGIGAFF. The CDR3 DNA sequence: TGTGCCAGCAGCTTAGCAGGCGGGATAGGGGCTTTCTTT. The chain is built from TRBV7-9 and TRBJ1-1, with D hard to call. Germline-derived CDR1 and CDR2 are SEHNR and FQNEAQ (reference sequence). The CDR3 covers 13 residues. V was cut by 0 bases and J by 11 bases, with 13 bases left in between. The full variable domain, rest sourced from reference TRBV7-9 and TRBJ1-1, is DTGVSQNPRHKITKRGQNVTFRCDPISEHNRLYWYRQTLGQGPEFLTYFQNEAQLEKSRLLSDRFSAERPKGSFSTLEIQRTEQGDSAMYLCASSLAGGIGAFFGQGTRLTVV.

The CDR3 is CASKEQGPMGTEAFF. The CDR3 DNA follows: TGTGCCAGCAAGGAACAGGGTCCCATGGGCACTGAAGCTTTCTTT. The J gene is TRBJ1-1, the V gene TRBV6-5; D might be TRBD1 (6 bases). The V gene lost 7 bases and the J gene lost 4 bases, with 19 bases spanning the gap. The CDR3 loop spans 15 amino acids. Germline-derived CDR1 and CDR2 are MNHEY and SVGAGI.

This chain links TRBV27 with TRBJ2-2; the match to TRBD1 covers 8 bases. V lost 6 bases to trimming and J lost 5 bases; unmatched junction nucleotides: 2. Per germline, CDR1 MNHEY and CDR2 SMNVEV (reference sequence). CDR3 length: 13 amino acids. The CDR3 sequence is CASRRTGTGELFF. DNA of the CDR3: TGTGCCAGCAGAAGGACAGGGACCGGGGAGCTGTTTTTT.

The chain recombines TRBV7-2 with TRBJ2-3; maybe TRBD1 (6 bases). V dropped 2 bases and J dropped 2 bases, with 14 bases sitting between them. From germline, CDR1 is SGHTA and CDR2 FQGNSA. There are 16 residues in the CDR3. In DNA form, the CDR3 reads TGTGCCAGCAGCTTAAGCTGGGGGCTGCCCACAGATACGCAGTATTTT. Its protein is CASSLSWGLPTDTQYF.

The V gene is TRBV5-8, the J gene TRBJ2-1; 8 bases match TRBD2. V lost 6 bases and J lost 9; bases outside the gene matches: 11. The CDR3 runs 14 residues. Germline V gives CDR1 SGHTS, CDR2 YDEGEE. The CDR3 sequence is CASIREGLEVEQFF. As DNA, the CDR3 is TGTGCCAGCATCCGAGAGGGACTAGAGGTTGAGCAGTTCTTC.

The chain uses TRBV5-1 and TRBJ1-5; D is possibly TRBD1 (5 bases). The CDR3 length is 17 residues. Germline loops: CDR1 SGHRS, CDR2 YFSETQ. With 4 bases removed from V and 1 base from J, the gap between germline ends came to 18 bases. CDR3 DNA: TGCGCCAGCAGCCCAACGTTGACGGACACAAGCAATCAGCCCCAGCATTTT. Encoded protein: CASSPTLTDTSNQPQHF.

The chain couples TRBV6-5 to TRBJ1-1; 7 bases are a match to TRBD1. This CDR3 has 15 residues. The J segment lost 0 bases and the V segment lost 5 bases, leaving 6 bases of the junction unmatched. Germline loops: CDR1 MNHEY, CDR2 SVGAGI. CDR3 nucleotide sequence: TGTGCCAGCAGTCTCCGACAGGGAATGAACACTGAAGCTTTCTTT. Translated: CASSLRQGMNTEAFF.

CDR3 protein: CASSQEQGAIKTQYF. In DNA form, the CDR3 reads TGTGCCAGCAGCCAAGAACAGGGGGCGATTAAGACCCAGTACTTC. The rearrangement joins TRBV3-1 (or the pseudogene TRBV3-2) to TRBJ2-5; 9 bases match TRBD1. The CDR3 consists of 15 residues. Germline CDR1 LGHDT, CDR2 YNNKEL (reference sequence). Trimming at V came to 0 bases and at J to 6 bases, leaving 5 bases not matched to a gene.